This TCR beta chain was recorded in a study of blood T cell repertoires in COVID-19. In the study overall: COVID-19 samples from acute and convalescent phases originated in the United States, Italy and Spain. In each case, the material was cDNA or gDNA derived from T cells, B-cell-depleted T cells, or PBMCs.

J gave up 4 bases and V 6 bases, and 5 bases lay outside the gene matches. Germline CDR1 is MNHEY and CDR2 is SMNVEV (reference sequence). The CDR3 spans 13 residues. Per the original data handling: Estimates of nucleated cell counts were drawn from the amplification of reference gene primers. Using immunoSEQ multiplex PCR, the repertoire was profiled, and TCRdb retains in-frame clones only, with some absent. V and J calls and clone size come straight from that table; D and trimming were deduced from the DNA. The data contain 95,000 to 150,000 clones, approximately 85% of them singletons. Sequencing was performed on peripheral blood. The chain carries TRBV27 and TRBJ2-5, with 7 bases matching TRBD1. This clonotype originated in a human donor in a cohort sampled during active COVID-19. The CDR3 reads CASRRQGPETQYF. The CDR3 coding sequence is TGTGCCAGCAGGAGACAGGGTCCAGAGACCCAGTACTTC.